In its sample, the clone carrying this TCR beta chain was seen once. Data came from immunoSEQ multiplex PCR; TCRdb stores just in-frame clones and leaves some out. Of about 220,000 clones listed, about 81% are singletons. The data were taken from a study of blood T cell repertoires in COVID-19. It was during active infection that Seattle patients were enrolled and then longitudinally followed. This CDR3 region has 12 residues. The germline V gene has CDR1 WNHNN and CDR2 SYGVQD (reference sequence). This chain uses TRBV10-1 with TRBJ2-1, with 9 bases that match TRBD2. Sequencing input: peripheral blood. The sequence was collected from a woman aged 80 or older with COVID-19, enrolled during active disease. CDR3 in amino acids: CALKRGDNEQFF. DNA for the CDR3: TGCGCGCTAAAGCGGGGGGACAATGAGCAGTTCTTC.